These T cell receptor beta chains were read from a single sample in a study of cytomegalovirus exposure and HLA in healthy donors. Measured with immunoSEQ multiplex PCR; TCRdb has only the in-frame clones, and not every one. The sample shows some 100,000 clones, about 74% of them seen only once. Input material: PBMCs. Receptor source: a woman under 30 in good health and CMV-seropositive. CDR3s include the opening cysteine and the closing phenylalanine or tryptophan. A D gene is named only where the DNA matches it firmly. Where a row states a size, it is once, few, many or the class of an expanded clone; other rows omit it.

many	TRBV7-3	TRBJ2-7	TRBD2	CASSPGASGNLLHYEQYF	TGTGCCAGCAGCCCCGGGGCTAGCGGGAACCTACTACACTACGAGCAGTACTTC
-	TRBV18	TRBJ1-2	-	CASSPTTLPLGDYGYTF	TGTGCCAGCTCACCAACGACCTTGCCCCTAGGAGACTATGGCTACACCTTC
-	TRBV5-1	TRBJ2-5	-	CASSLGAGQETQYF	TGCGCCAGCAGCTTGGGGGCTGGCCAAGAGACCCAGTACTTC
few	TRBV28	TRBJ2-7	TRBD2	CATYALGGGRVNEQYF	TGTGCCACGTACGCTCTTGGGGGGGGACGAGTCAACGAGCAGTACTTC
-	TRBV27	TRBJ1-2	TRBD1	CASTGTGANFGYGYTF	TGTGCCAGCACCGGGACAGGGGCCAATTTTGGCTATGGCTACACCTTC
-	TRBV7-3	TRBJ2-2	TRBD1	CASSRPGTGGSGGELFF	TGTGCCAGCAGCCGTCCCGGGACAGGGGGCTCGGGCGGGGAGCTGTTTTTT
-	TRBV29-1	TRBJ2-5	-	CSARSGEETQYF	TGCAGCGCCCGCTCGGGGGAAGAGACCCAGTACTTC
-	TRBV5-4	TRBJ2-3	TRBD2	CASSSREGTDTQYF	TGTGCCAGCAGCTCGCGGGAGGGCACAGATACGCAGTATTTT
-	TRBV10-3	TRBJ1-2	TRBD1	CAIKQGGTDYGYTF	TGTGCCATCAAACAAGGGGGCACTGACTATGGCTACACCTTC
-	TRBV2	TRBJ1-5	-	CASSRGSTSYSNQPQHF	TGTGCCAGCAGCCGAGGGTCGACCTCGTATAGCAATCAGCCCCAGCATTTT
few	TRBV5-1	TRBJ2-1	-	CASSLTGNEQFF	TGCGCCAGCAGCCTGACTGGCAATGAGCAGTTCTTC
-	TRBV19	TRBJ2-6	TRBD1	CASSPRQGAPGANVLTF	TGTGCCAGTAGTCCCCGACAGGGGGCGCCTGGGGCCAACGTCCTGACTTTC
-	TRBV7-8	TRBJ2-7	TRBD1	CASILGTGAYEQYF	TGTGCCAGCATCCTTGGGACAGGGGCCTACGAGCAGTACTTC
-	TRBV7-9	TRBJ1-2	-	CASSPWRLPFTF	TGTGCCAGCAGCCCCTGGCGACTGCCTTTCACCTTC
-	TRBV7-3	TRBJ2-7	-	CASSPTDSSYEQYF	TGTGCCAGCAGCCCAACCGACAGCTCCTACGAGCAGTACTTC
few	TRBV11-1	TRBJ2-5	-	CASSLRGGDGTQYF	TGTGCCAGCAGCCTGAGGGGGGGCGATGGGACCCAGTACTTC
-	TRBV2	TRBJ2-2	-	CASSQGPGELFF	TGTGCCAGCAGTCAGGGCCCCGGGGAGCTGTTTTTT
-	TRBV5-1	TRBJ2-1	TRBD2	CASSRLTSGRSSYNEQFF	TGCGCCAGCAGCAGACTTACTAGCGGGAGGAGTTCGTACAATGAGCAGTTCTTC
-	TRBV28	TRBJ2-3	TRBD2	CASRPLAGGGSTDTQYF	TGTGCCAGCAGACCTCTAGCGGGAGGGGGCAGCACAGATACGCAGTATTTT
-	TRBV7-2	TRBJ1-3	-	CASSLSQGTGNTIYF	TGTGCCAGCAGCTTATCTCAGGGGACTGGAAACACCATATATTTT
-	TRBV2	TRBJ2-7	TRBD2	CASSVAGAGEQYF	TGTGCCAGCAGTGTAGCGGGAGCGGGCGAGCAGTACTTC
-	TRBV5-1	TRBJ2-1	TRBD2	CASSLAGTSGRNEQFF	TGCGCCAGCAGCTTGGCCGGGACTAGCGGACGAAATGAGCAGTTCTTC
once	TRBV4-2	TRBJ2-1	-	CASSLASESYNEQFF	TGTGCCAGCAGCCTTGCTAGCGAGTCCTACAATGAGCAGTTCTTC
-	TRBV15	TRBJ2-1	TRBD1	CATSRVPTGDEQFF	TGTGCCACCAGCAGAGTACCGACAGGGGATGAGCAGTTCTTC
-	TRBV6-1	TRBJ1-2	-	CASSQRGSDYGYTF	TGTGCCAGCAGCCAAAGGGGCTCTGACTATGGCTACACCTTC
few	TRBV6-4	TRBJ1-4	-	CASSKAVGANEKLFF	TGTGCCAGCAGCAAAGCAGTAGGAGCTAATGAAAAACTGTTTTTT
-	TRBV27	TRBJ1-2	TRBD1	CASSPTGGSAYGYTF	TGTGCCAGCAGTCCTACAGGGGGCAGTGCCTATGGCTACACCTTC
-	TRBV6-5	TRBJ1-1	-	CASVSRGNTEAFF	TGTGCCAGCGTCTCCAGGGGTAACACTGAAGCTTTCTTT
-	TRBV5-1	TRBJ2-3	-	CASSFVGGGSTDTQYF	TGCGCCAGCAGCTTCGTGGGAGGGGGGAGCACAGATACGCAGTATTTT